The TCR beta chain under discussion was sequenced for a study of T cell responses to AZD1222 COVID-19 vaccine (dated by TCRdb to the early 2020s). Some background on the complete study: AZD1222 recipients given second doses at about 4 weeks or at about 12 weeks were pooled, since spike-specific TCR depth and breadth were not found to differ between the two schedules. Enrollment into the trials was organized by age into subgroups of 18-55, 56-69 and 70-plus years, and those subgroups contained roughly 150, 30 and 60 TCR-sequenced participants, respectively. A total of over 230 trial participants underwent TCR sequencing, of whom about 210 received two doses of AZD1222 and approximately 25 received two doses of the MenACWY control vaccine.

The sample's time point label, decoded: baseline before first vaccination. Samples from vaccinated people were obtained from the UK trials COV001 and COV002, which included a single-blind randomized controlled phase 2/3 trial of AZD1222 (ChAdOx1 nCoV-19) in healthy adults. Trial participant PBMC samples were collected at day 0 and day 28 after the second dose for TCRbeta chain sequencing. The CDR3 regions of human TCRbeta chains were analyzed by immunosequencing. Per the original workflow: Repertoire TCRs were checked for matches against a reference library of SARS-CoV-2-specific TCRs that had been generated using the MIRA antigen-specificity platform. Breadth was defined as the fraction of unique TCRs that were SARS-CoV-2-associated. Depth was defined as the fraction of total T cells that were SARS-CoV-2-associated. Using the MIRA data, every spike-specific TCR was mapped to the spike region that the TCR reacted to and assigned to either a CD4 or a CD8 class. Log10-transformed breadth and depth values were compared by one-way ANOVA with Sidak's multiple comparisons tests. As stored in TCRdb, this immuneACCESS dataset retains in-frame rearrangements with V and J assigned. A fraction of the clones does not appear; measured against another copy, unresolved V genes explain less than half of the discrepancy, and the remainder lacks a known reason. The V and J calls and clone size come from that table; D and trimming were worked out from the DNA. A total of 110,000 to 150,000 clones appear in this sample, roughly 85% of them only once. In total, the top ten clones hold about 8% of the sample.

About this clone: The antigen it binds to is not known. Per-base qualities were not stored, and no clone one base away is much larger.

Here is what the overall study found, with its caveats: Participants were mostly white British and included more females than males, and it was suggested by the authors that clonal diversity may have been underestimated. After two AZD1222 doses, spike-specific TCR breadth and depth were significantly higher than at day 0 and than in MenACWY recipients. Conclusions about previously exposed vaccinees are limited, since just a handful of AZD1222 recipients were seropositive for SARS-CoV-2 at baseline. In the small 56-69-year group, the increase in depth fell short of significance, most likely because of low power. Because no day 14 peak-response samples were available, the repertoires could be characterized only after the peak T cell response. Vaccine-associated CD4 TCRs spanned the whole spike protein, with dominant responses in regions 160-218 and 743-854. Nearly half of unique spike-specific TCRs reportedly recognized epitopes outside regions mutated in the B.1.351 and B.1.1.7 variants.

The clonotype comes from an adult in good health. The sequences come from peripheral blood, collected on day 0 of AZD1222 vaccination.

The CDR3 loop reads CASVPAKPYEQYF. The sequenced DNA: TGTGCCAGCGTCCCCGCCAAGCCCTACGAGCAGTACTTC. In this chain, TRBV27 is recombined with TRBJ2-7, with the D segment identity uncertain. CDR1 and CDR2, looked up from the germline V gene (reference sequence), are MNHEY and SMNVEV. The CDR3 starts with the cysteine, ends with the phenylalanine, and has 13 residues. Of all the DNA, just the CDR3 is kept, 39 bases in frame from base 1. V is pared back by 8 bases and J by 2 bases, with 13 bases lying between the germline termini.